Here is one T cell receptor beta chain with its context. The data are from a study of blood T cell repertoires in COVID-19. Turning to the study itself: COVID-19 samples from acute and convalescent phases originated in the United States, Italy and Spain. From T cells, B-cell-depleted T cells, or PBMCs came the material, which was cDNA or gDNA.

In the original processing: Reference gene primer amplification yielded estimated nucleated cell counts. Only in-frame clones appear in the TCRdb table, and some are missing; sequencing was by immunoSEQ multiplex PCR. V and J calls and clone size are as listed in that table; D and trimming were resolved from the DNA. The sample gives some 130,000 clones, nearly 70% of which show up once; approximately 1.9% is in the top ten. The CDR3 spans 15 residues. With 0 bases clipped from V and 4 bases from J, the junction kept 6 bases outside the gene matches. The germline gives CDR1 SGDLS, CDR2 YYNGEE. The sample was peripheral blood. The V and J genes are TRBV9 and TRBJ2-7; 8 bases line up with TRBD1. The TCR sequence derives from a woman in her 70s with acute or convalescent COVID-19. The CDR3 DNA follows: TGTGCCAGCAGCGTAGGTCCAGGACAGGGTTACGAGCAGTACTTC. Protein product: CASSVGPGQGYEQYF.